Below, 32 T cell receptor beta chains from the same sample are listed, as sequenced in a study of beta chain features in type 1 diabetes. Sequenced material consisted of expressed TCRB transcripts (all of the isolated RNA was reverse transcribed). TCRdb's copy holds only in-frame clones and misses some; the assay was immunoSEQ multiplex PCR. Here the sample spans 4,500 to 7,000 clones, about four fifths being singletons. The sequencing input was Tregs from blood. Receptors were obtained from a man younger than 30 in good health.

The rearrangement uses TRBV9 and TRBJ1-2, with 7 bases aligning to TRBD1. CDR1 and CDR2 (germline): SGDLS, YYNGEE. V lost 3 bases and J lost 1; bases outside the gene matches: 6. CDR3 length equals 15 residues. This CDR3 reads CASSARGQINYGYTF. Written as DNA, the CDR3 is TGTGCCAGCAGCGCCCGGGGACAGATTAACTATGGCTACACCTTC.

This CDR3 is CASSLDRNTEAFF. In DNA, the CDR3 is TGTGCCAGCAGCTTAGACAGGAACACTGAAGCTTTCTTT. The J gene is TRBJ1-1, the V gene TRBV7-2; D gene unclear. The V end was cut by 1 base, the J end by 1 base, with 4 bases between. This CDR3 comprises 13 residues. CDR1 is SGHTA, CDR2 FQGNSA, per germline.

CDR3 sequence reads: CASSSLGEGTEAFF. Written as DNA, the CDR3 is TGTGCCAGCAGCTCCTTAGGGGAGGGGACTGAAGCTTTCTTT. V is TRBV11-3 and J is TRBJ1-1; the D gene is possibly TRBD1 (5 bases). The CDR3 spans 14 residues. Trimming cost V 4 bases and J 5 bases, with 14 bases left between them. CDR1 and CDR2 (germline): SGHNT, YENEEA.

This clone has only one observation. The V and J genes are TRBV4-2 and TRBJ2-5, with 7 bases that match TRBD1. The J segment lost 4 bases and the V segment lost 0 bases, leaving 8 bases of the junction unmatched. This CDR3 is 16 amino acids long. CDR1 LGHNA and CDR2 YNFKEQ come from the germline V gene. The CDR3 DNA sequence: TGTGCCAGCAGCCAAGATATGATAGCAGGGGGAGAGACCCAGTACTTC. This translates into CASSQDMIAGGETQYF.

The chain combines TRBV5-8 with TRBJ2-1, with 9 bases that match TRBD2. The CDR3 has 15 amino acids. CDR1 and CDR2 (germline): SGHTS, YDEGEE. V was pared by 4 bases and J by 9 bases, with 11 bases of the junction left unmatched. CDR3 sequence reads: CASSQEAGGPGEQFF. The CDR3 bases are TGTGCCAGCAGCCAGGAGGCGGGGGGGCCAGGTGAGCAGTTCTTC.

J is TRBJ1-5 and V is TRBV30, with TRBD1 as a possible D gene (5 bases). V lost 2 bases and J 4 bases, leaving 9 bases between the germline ends. Germline V CDR1 and CDR2: GTSNPN, SVGIG (reference sequence). This CDR3 comprises 13 residues. The CDR3 DNA reads as TGTGCCTGGAGTTTGGGGGGTAATCAGCCCCAGCATTTT. Its protein is CAWSLGGNQPQHF. Looking up the rest from reference TRBV30 and TRBJ1-5 gives the full variable domain: SQTIHQWPATLVQPVGSPLSLECTVEGTSNPNLYWYRQAAGRGLQLLFYSVGIGQISSEVPQNLSASRPQDRQFILSSKKLLLSDSGFYLCAWSLGGNQPQHFGDGTRLSIL.

The rearrangement links TRBV4-1 to TRBJ2-1, with 8 bases aligning to TRBD2. V lost 2 bases and J lost 5; bases outside the gene matches: 5. Per germline, CDR1 MGHRA and CDR2 YSYEKL. The CDR3 is made up of 15 amino acids. CDR3 region: CASSQRGGINNEQFF. The CDR3 DNA sequence: TGCGCCAGCAGCCAACGGGGGGGAATCAACAATGAGCAGTTCTTC.

The rearrangement links TRBV19 to TRBJ1-1; 7 bases are a match to TRBD1. The CDR3 extends over 16 amino acids. CDR1 and CDR2 (germline): LNHDA, SQIVND (reference sequence). J gave up 11 bases and V 4 bases, and 19 bases lay outside the gene matches. CDR3 nucleotides: TGTGCCAGTAGTACGAGACCGGGACAGTTAATGGAACCGGCTTTCTTT. Amino acids: CASSTRPGQLMEPAFF.

This sequence joins TRBV7-2 and TRBJ1-5; 9 nucleotides match TRBD1. The CDR3 runs 14 residues. Looked up from germline, CDR1 is SGHTA and CDR2 is FQGNSA. V trimming: 4 bases; J trimming: 8 bases; junction bases outside the gene matches: 6. Here the CDR3 reads CASSSGTGTKPQHF. For the CDR3, the DNA is TGTGCCAGCAGCTCCGGGACAGGGACTAAGCCCCAGCATTTT.

V and J are TRBV5-1 and TRBJ2-5, with TRBD2 matching 8 bases. V dropped 3 bases and J dropped 1; count of bases not matched to a gene: 2. The CDR3 runs 14 residues. Germline CDR1 SGHRS, CDR2 YFSETQ. CDR3: CASSSGGAQETQYF. As DNA, the CDR3 is TGCGCCAGCAGCTCGGGGGGGGCCCAAGAGACCCAGTACTTC.

The rearrangement uses TRBV29-1 and TRBJ2-1; 8 bases are a match to TRBD1. The germline gives CDR1 SQVTM, CDR2 ANQGSEA. The CDR3 spans 18 residues. The trim removed 4 bases at V and 0 bases at J, leaving 14 bases unmatched. Here the CDR3 reads CSVGGQGADFGSYNEQFF. As DNA, the CDR3 is TGCAGCGTTGGAGGGCAGGGGGCTGACTTTGGCTCCTACAATGAGCAGTTCTTC.

The chain joins TRBV30 to TRBJ2-3, with TRBD2 matching over 10 bases. Per germline, CDR1 GTSNPN and CDR2 SVGIG (reference sequence). The CDR3 runs to 15 residues. V gave up 7 bases and J gave up 6 bases; unmatched junction bases: 13. CDR3 DNA sequence: TGTGCCTCGTCATCGGGGACTAGCGTAGCGGATACGCAGTATTTT. It is translated as CASSSGTSVADTQYF.

This chain uses TRBV7-9 with TRBJ2-5; the match to TRBD1 covers 8 bases. The DNA matches TRBJ2-7 better at its end, which makes the J call doubtful. Germline V gene data show CDR1 as SEHNR and CDR2 as FQNEAQ (reference sequence). This CDR3 spans 14 amino acids. The CDR3 loop reads CASSFTGGSYEQYF. For the CDR3, the DNA is TGTGCCAGCAGCTTCACAGGGGGATCCTACGAGCAGTACTTC.

Only a few counts were recorded for this clone. J is TRBJ1-4 and V is TRBV5-6, with a tentative D call TRBD1 (6 bases). Germline CDR1 and CDR2: SGHDT and YYEEEE. The CDR3 runs to 15 residues. Trimming took 4 bases from V and 3 from J, leaving 13 bases between them. Here the CDR3 reads CASSATGRANEKLFF. Written as DNA, the CDR3 is TGTGCCAGCAGCGCAACAGGGAGGGCTAATGAAAAACTGTTTTTT. The full variable domain, rest sourced from reference TRBV5-6 and TRBJ1-4, is DAGVTQSPTHLIKTRGQQVTLRCSPKSGHDTVSWYQQALGQGPQFIFQYYEEEERQRGNFPDRFSGHQFPNYSSELNVNALLLGDSALYLCASSATGRANEKLFFGSGTQLSVL.

The J gene is TRBJ2-5, the V gene TRBV11-2; weak D call: TRBD2 (5 bases). Per germline, CDR1 SGHAT and CDR2 FQNNGV. V lost 1 base, J lost 5 bases, and 14 bases lay in between. The CDR3 spans 15 residues. CDR3 in DNA: TGTGCCAGCAGCTTAGCCGGGTTGAGGGTGGAGACCCAGTACTTC. This sequence encodes CASSLAGLRVETQYF.

V is TRBV9 and J is TRBJ2-1; D ambiguous. The CDR3 has 14 residues. CDR1 and CDR2 from the germline V gene are SGDLS and YYNGEE. The ends were cut back, 2 bases at V and 5 bases at J, with 11 bases in the middle. In DNA form, the CDR3 reads TGTGCCAGCAGCGTCCTCTCCCGTAACAATGAGCAGTTCTTC. Its protein product is CASSVLSRNNEQFF.

This clone was counted between two and nine times. The rearrangement links TRBV5-1 to TRBJ2-1; D ambiguous. Germline V gene lookup returns CDR1 SGHRS and CDR2 YFSETQ. The CDR3 extends over 13 amino acids. The germline V and J ends were trimmed by 0 bases and 3 bases, with 4 bases remaining between them. This CDR3 is CASSLELYNEQFF. CDR3 bases: TGCGCCAGCAGCTTGGAGCTCTACAATGAGCAGTTCTTC.

This chain links TRBV7-2 with TRBJ2-3, with TRBD1 matching over 8 bases. This CDR3 comprises 16 residues. The ends lost 3 bases at V and 0 bases at J; junction bases unmatched: 5. CDR1 and CDR2 from the germline V gene are SGHTA and FQGNSA. CDR3 protein: CASSLGDRLSTDTQYF. The DNA for the CDR3 is TGTGCCAGCAGCTTGGGGGACAGGCTGAGCACAGATACGCAGTATTTT. Full variable domain (missing parts from reference TRBV7-2 and TRBJ2-3): GAGVSQSPSNKVTEKGKDVELRCDPISGHTALYWYRQSLGQGLEFLIYFQGNSAPDKSGLPSDRFSAERTGGSVSTLTIQRTQQEDSAVYLCASSLGDRLSTDTQYFGPGTRLTVL.

The chain recombines TRBV9 with TRBJ2-1; D possibly corresponds to TRBD1 (5 bases). Germline V CDR1 and CDR2: SGDLS, YYNGEE. The CDR3 loop spans 14 amino acids. V shed 0 bases and J shed 9 bases, with 13 bases lying between them. The CDR3 is CASSVGAGLAEQFF. CDR3 sequence (DNA): TGTGCCAGCAGCGTAGGGGCAGGGTTGGCTGAGCAGTTCTTC.

This clone has just a few counts. The V call is TRBV30, the J call TRBJ2-7; perhaps TRBD1 as D (5 bases). V lost 2 bases to trimming and J lost 1 base, with 12 bases between them. CDR1 GTSNPN and CDR2 SVGIG come from the germline V gene (reference sequence). The CDR3 consists of 14 residues. The CDR3 DNA follows: TGTGCCTGGAGTCCCTGGGGCCATTCCTACGAGCAGTACTTC. It codes for CAWSPWGHSYEQYF.

There are a few counts of this clone. V is TRBV6-1 and J is TRBJ2-7, with 8 bases that match TRBD1. Germline V lookup: CDR1 MNHNS, CDR2 SASEGT. The CDR3 consists of 12 residues. With 6 bases clipped from V and 7 bases from J, the junction kept 5 bases outside the gene matches. In DNA form, the CDR3 reads TGTGCCAGCAGGGACAGGGTATTTGAGCAGTACTTC. Translating it yields CASRDRVFEQYF.

The rearrangement links TRBV7-7 to TRBJ2-5, with D unresolved. This CDR3 spans 13 amino acids. The V and J ends lost 6 bases and 5 bases respectively, with 13 bases between them. CDR1 and CDR2 from the germline V gene are SSHAT and FNYEAQ (reference sequence). The CDR3 is CASSYRVRETQYF. In DNA, the CDR3 is TGTGCCAGCAGTTATAGAGTTCGGGAGACCCAGTACTTC.

The CDR3 DNA reads TGTGCCAGCAGCTTAGAACAGGGCCAAGAGACCCAGTACTTC. It yields the protein CASSLEQGQETQYF. V is TRBV7-2 and J is TRBJ2-5; D perhaps matches TRBD1 (6 bases). The CDR3 runs 14 residues. V was shortened by 1 base and J by 1 base, with 7 bases between the two germline ends. Germline CDR1 is SGHTA and CDR2 is FQGNSA.

The chain joins TRBV7-2 to TRBJ2-3, with 9 positions matching TRBD2. This CDR3 has 17 residues. From germline, CDR1 is SGHTA and CDR2 FQGNSA. V was pared by 2 bases and J by 3 bases, with 9 bases of the junction left unmatched. The CDR3 DNA sequence: TGTGCCAGCAGCTTAATGGCGGGGGGGCCGAGTACAGATACGCAGTATTTT. It is translated as CASSLMAGGPSTDTQYF.

V usage is TRBV9 and J usage is TRBJ2-7; D call uncertain. V was trimmed by 3 bases and J by 6 bases, leaving 22 bases between them. The CDR3 is 16 amino acids. The germline V gene has CDR1 SGDLS and CDR2 YYNGEE. CDR3 sequence (DNA): TGTGCCAGCAGCGCCGGCCCCGGCGGCTACGGCTCCGAGCAGTACTTC. Amino acid sequence: CASSAGPGGYGSEQYF. Full variable domain (remainder filled in from reference TRBV9 and TRBJ2-7): DSGVTQTPKHLITATGQRVTLRCSPRSGDLSVYWYQQSLDQGLQFLIQYYNGEERAKGNILERFSAQQFPDLHSELNLSSLELGDSALYFCASSAGPGGYGSEQYFGPGTRLTVT.

The chain recombines TRBV5-1 with TRBJ2-7; 9 bases agree with TRBD2. The V segment lost 4 bases and the J segment 7 bases; nucleotides outside the gene matches: 9. The CDR3 has 14 amino acids. The germline V gene has CDR1 SGHRS and CDR2 YFSETQ. DNA of the CDR3: TGCGCCAGCAGCCGCGGGGGGGCTGAGGAAGAGCAGTACTTC. Translation: CASSRGGAEEEQYF. The full variable domain, completed using reference TRBV5-1 and TRBJ2-7, is KAGVTQTPRYLIKTRGQQVTLSCSPISGHRSVSWYQQTPGQGLQFLFEYFSETQRNKGNFPGRFSGRQFSNSRSEMNVSTLELGDSALYLCASSRGGAEEEQYFGPGTRLTVT.

This clone was recorded only once. V is TRBV23-1 and J is TRBJ1-2, with a possible D match to TRBD1 (5 bases). TRBV23-1 is an ORF, with its function uncertain. Trimming pared 4 bases from V and 2 bases from J, leaving 5 bases between. The CDR3 has 12 residues. The CDR3 region has the DNA TGCGCCAGCAGTCGGACAAACTATGGCTACACCTTC. Translation: CASSRTNYGYTF.

Regarding this clone: One junction end disagrees with the germline gene, perhaps due to a read error. The chain links TRBV7-7 to TRBJ2-1; TRBD1 matches 9 bases. This CDR3 region has 15 residues. Germline CDR1 and CDR2: SSHAT and FNYEAQ (reference sequence). CDR3 DNA sequence: TGTGCCAGCAGCTTAGGGACAGGGGCCATCAATAAGCAGTTCTTC. Protein: CASSLGTGAINKQFF.

The chain joins TRBV10-3 to TRBJ2-2, with 8 positions matching TRBD2. This CDR3 contains 16 residues. Germline CDR1 ENHRY, CDR2 SYGVKD. The trim removed 6 bases at V and 0 bases at J, leaving 6 bases unmatched. Here the CDR3 reads CAIRPLAGSNTGELFF. DNA for the CDR3: TGTGCCATCAGACCCTTAGCGGGGTCGAACACCGGGGAGCTGTTTTTT.

The rearrangement joins TRBV4-1 to TRBJ2-5; 10 nucleotides line up with TRBD2. With V trimmed by 5 bases and J by 1 base, 4 bases remained unmatched. The CDR3 has 15 residues. The germline gives CDR1 MGHRA, CDR2 YSYEKL. This chain's CDR3 is CASSVSGGSQETQYF. The DNA for the CDR3 is TGCGCCAGCAGCGTTAGCGGGGGGTCCCAAGAGACCCAGTACTTC.

The chain has TRBV10-2 and TRBJ2-5; 9 bases are a match to TRBD2. The CDR3 length is 15 residues. The germline gives CDR1 WSHSY, CDR2 SAAADI. The V and J ends lost 5 bases and 2 bases, in that order; junction bases with no gene match: 6. CDR3 loop: CASSPLAGLQETQYF. DNA of the CDR3: TGCGCCAGCAGTCCTCTAGCGGGGCTACAAGAGACCCAGTACTTC.

This clone was detected a few times. The chain employs TRBV27 and TRBJ1-4; 10 bases are a match to TRBD1. The trim removed 4 bases at V and 5 bases at J, leaving 7 bases unmatched. CDR1 is MNHEY and CDR2 is SMNVEV in the germline V gene (reference sequence). The CDR3 runs 16 residues. The CDR3 protein is CASSSTGGRGNEKLFF. The DNA of the CDR3 is TGTGCCAGCAGTTCGACAGGGGGCCGGGGGAATGAAAAACTGTTTTTT.